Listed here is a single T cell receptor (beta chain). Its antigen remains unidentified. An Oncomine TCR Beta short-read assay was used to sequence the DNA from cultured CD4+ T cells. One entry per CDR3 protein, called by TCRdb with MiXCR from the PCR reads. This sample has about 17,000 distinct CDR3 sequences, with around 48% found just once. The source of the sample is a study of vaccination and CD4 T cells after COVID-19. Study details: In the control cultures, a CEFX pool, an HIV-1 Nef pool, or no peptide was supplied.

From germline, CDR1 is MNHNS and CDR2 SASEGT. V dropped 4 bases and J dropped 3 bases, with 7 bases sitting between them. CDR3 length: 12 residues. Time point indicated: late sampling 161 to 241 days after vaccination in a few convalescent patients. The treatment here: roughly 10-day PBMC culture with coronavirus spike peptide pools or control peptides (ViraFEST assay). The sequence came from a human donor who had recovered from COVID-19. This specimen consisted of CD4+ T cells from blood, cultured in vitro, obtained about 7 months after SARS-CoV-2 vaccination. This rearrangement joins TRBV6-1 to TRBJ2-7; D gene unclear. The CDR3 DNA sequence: TGTGCCAGCAGTGCCCGATTCTACGAGCAGTACTTC. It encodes CASSARFYEQYF.